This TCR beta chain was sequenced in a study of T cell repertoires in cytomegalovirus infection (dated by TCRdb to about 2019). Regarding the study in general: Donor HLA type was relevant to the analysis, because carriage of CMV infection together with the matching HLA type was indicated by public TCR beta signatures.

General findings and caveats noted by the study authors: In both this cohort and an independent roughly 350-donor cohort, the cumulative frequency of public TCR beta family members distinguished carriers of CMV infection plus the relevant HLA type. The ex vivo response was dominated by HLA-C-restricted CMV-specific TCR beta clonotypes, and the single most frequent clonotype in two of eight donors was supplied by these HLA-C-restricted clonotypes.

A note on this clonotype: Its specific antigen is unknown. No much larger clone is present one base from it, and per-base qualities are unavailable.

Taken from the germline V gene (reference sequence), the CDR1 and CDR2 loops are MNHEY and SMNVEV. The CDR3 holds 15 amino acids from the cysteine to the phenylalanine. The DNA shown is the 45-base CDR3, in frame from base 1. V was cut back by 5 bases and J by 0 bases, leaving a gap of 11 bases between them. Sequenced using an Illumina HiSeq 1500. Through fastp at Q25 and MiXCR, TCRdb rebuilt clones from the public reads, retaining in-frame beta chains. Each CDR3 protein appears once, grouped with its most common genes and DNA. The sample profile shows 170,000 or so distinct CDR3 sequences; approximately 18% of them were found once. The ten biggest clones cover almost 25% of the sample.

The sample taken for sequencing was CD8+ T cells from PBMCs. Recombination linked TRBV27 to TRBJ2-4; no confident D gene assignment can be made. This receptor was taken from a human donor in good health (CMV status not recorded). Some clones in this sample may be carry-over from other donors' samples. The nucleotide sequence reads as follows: TGTGCCAGCAGTACGGTACCTCTAGCCAAAAACATTCAGTACTTC. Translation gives CASSTVPLAKNIQYF.